This T cell receptor beta chain comes out of a study of T cell repertoires in cytomegalovirus infection. For the study at large: Public TCR beta signatures indicated both CMV infection and matching HLA type. Notes on the study in general: It was HLA-C-restricted CMV-specific TCR beta clonotypes that dominated the response ex vivo. Cumulative public TCR beta family frequency identified CMV carriers with the relevant HLA.

MiXCR, run by TCRdb on the reads, gives a single entry per CDR3 protein. The sample consists of around 230,000 distinct CDR3 sequences, approximately 7% of them appearing once. Germline lookup yields CDR1 SGHTA and CDR2 FQGNSA. The CDR3 runs to 15 residues. The V gene lost 4 bases and the J gene lost 8 bases, with 18 bases spanning the gap. Concerning this clonotype itself: Its antigen is unidentified. The CDR3 carries no conserved terminal phenylalanine or tryptophan, so it likely arises from a read error.

The rearrangement joins TRBV7-2 to TRBJ2-1, with D unclear. The sequence came from a human donor in good health (CMV status not recorded). Some clones in this sample may be carry-over from other donors' samples. Sequencing input: PBMCs. CDR3 in DNA: TGTGCCAGCAGCTCTAGACACTTGGACGGTGATGAGCAGTTCTGC. Encoded protein: CASSSRHLDGDEQFC.